These T cell receptor beta chains were read from a single sample in a study of shared clonotypes between healthy human individuals. Data came from immunoSEQ multiplex PCR; TCRdb stores just in-frame clones and leaves some out. The sample yields more than 2 million clones, less than 95% seen once. The sequencing sample was made of naive CD8+ T cells sorted from blood. All receptors derive from a man aged 18 to 30 in good health. The CDR3 runs from the conserved cysteine through the conserved F or W. A D gene is named only where the DNA matches it firmly. Rows give clone size only sometimes, using once, few, many, or a class for an expanded clone.

v_call	j_call	d_call	clone_size	cdr3_nt	cdr3_aa
TRBV9	TRBJ1-4	NA	NA	TGTGCCAGCAGCGTCCAGGGCGGGGATGAAAAACTGTTTTTT	CASSVQGGDEKLFF
TRBV9	TRBJ2-1	NA	NA	TGTGCCAGCAGCGTAGCCGGGGACACTTCCAATGAGCAGTTCTTC	CASSVAGDTSNEQFF
TRBV27	TRBJ1-1	NA	NA	TGTGCCAGCAGTGCCAAAGCGAACACTGAAGCTTTCTTT	CASSAKANTEAFF
TRBV10-3	TRBJ2-3	TRBD2	NA	TGTGCCATCAGTGATTTACTAATGACTAGCGTGGAGGATACGCAGTATTTT	CAISDLLMTSVEDTQYF
TRBV11-2	TRBJ2-1	NA	NA	TGTGCCAGCAGCTTCTCCTCTCCAGCGCAAGGCAGTAATGAGCAGTTCTTC	CASSFSSPAQGSNEQFF
TRBV6-5	TRBJ2-7	NA	NA	TGTGCCAGCAGTTACGCGGAGGGGTTGGGCGAGCAGTACTTC	CASSYAEGLGEQYF
TRBV9	TRBJ2-1	TRBD2	NA	TGTGCCAGCAGCGTCCTGCTGGGGGGGGGTATCAATGAGCAGTTCTTC	CASSVLLGGGINEQFF
TRBV27	TRBJ2-7	TRBD2	NA	TGTGCCAGCAGCCCGCTGGTCATGGCGGGGGACTCCTACGAGCAGTACTTC	CASSPLVMAGDSYEQYF
TRBV30	TRBJ2-7	TRBD1	once	TGTGCCTGGATTAAACCGGGACAGGGTTACGAGCAGTACTTC	CAWIKPGQGYEQYF
TRBV4-1	TRBJ1-6	NA	NA	TGCGCCAGCAGCCAAGAAACCGGGGCATGGAATTCACCCCTCCACTTT	CASSQETGAWNSPLHF
TRBV7-9	TRBJ2-3	NA	NA	TGTGCCAGCAGCACGCCGATACAGGGCCCAGATACGCAGTATTTT	CASSTPIQGPDTQYF
TRBV6-1	TRBJ1-5	NA	NA	TGTGCCAGCAGTGAACGATCTCGGGAGCCCCAGCATTTT	CASSERSREPQHF
TRBV27	TRBJ1-1	NA	NA	TGTGCCAGCAGTTTTCTGGGGCTTGGCACTGAAGCTTTCTTT	CASSFLGLGTEAFF
TRBV9	TRBJ2-3	TRBD2	NA	TGTGCCAGCAGCGGACTAGCGGGAGCAGCCGATACGCAGTATTTT	CASSGLAGAADTQYF
TRBV2	TRBJ1-1	NA	NA	TGTGCCAGCAGTGACGGAAGGCCTGAAGCTTTCTTT	CASSDGRPEAFF
TRBV27	TRBJ2-7	TRBD1	NA	TGTGCCAGCAGTTCAAACCCCGGGACAGGGTTGGACGAGCAGTACTTC	CASSSNPGTGLDEQYF
TRBV2	TRBJ1-2	NA	NA	TGTGCCAGCGGAGAAAGTCGGGGAGGCTATGGCTACACCTTC	CASGESRGGYGYTF
TRBV27	TRBJ1-4	NA	NA	TGTGCCAGCAGTTTAGGTGAAAAACTGTTTTTT	CASSLGEKLFF
TRBV7-6	TRBJ1-6	NA	NA	TGTGCCAGCAGCTTATGGACCCTGGGGTATAATTCACCCCTCCACTTT	CASSLWTLGYNSPLHF
TRBV7-8	TRBJ2-3	NA	NA	TGTGCCAGCAGCAACGCGGGATTCACAGATACGCAGTATTTT	CASSNAGFTDTQYF
TRBV9	TRBJ2-7	NA	NA	TGTGCCAGCAGCGTAGGTACTAGCCACTACGAGCAGTACTTC	CASSVGTSHYEQYF
TRBV19	TRBJ1-2	NA	NA	TGTGCCAGTAGTATTTATCTCGGTGGAAACTATGGCTACACCTTC	CASSIYLGGNYGYTF
TRBV27	TRBJ1-1	NA	NA	TGTGCCAGCAGCCTGCTATCCCCAAAGGGCCCCTTGGGCACTGAAGCTTTCTTT	CASSLLSPKGPLGTEAFF
TRBV2	TRBJ2-3	NA	NA	TGTGCCAGCAGTGATTGGGGCTTGGAGGGCCCAGATACGCAGTATTTT	CASSDWGLEGPDTQYF
TRBV15	TRBJ2-3	TRBD2	NA	TGTGCCACCAGCACAAGACTAGCGGGAACCCTGAAGAGAGATACGCAGTATTTT	CATSTRLAGTLKRDTQYF
TRBV27	TRBJ2-7	NA	NA	TGTGCCAGCAGTTCCCCCGTATCAGGGGCCTACGAGCAGTACTTC	CASSSPVSGAYEQYF
TRBV28	TRBJ2-2	TRBD2	NA	TGTGCCAGCAGCTGGGGCAGGAGCGGGGGGTCCGGGGAGCTGTTTTTT	CASSWGRSGGSGELFF
TRBV7-9	TRBJ2-2	NA	NA	TGTGCCAGCAGCTTAGCCGAGGGCACCGGGGAGCTGTTTTTT	CASSLAEGTGELFF
TRBV4-3	TRBJ2-7	TRBD1	NA	TGCGCCAGCAGTCCCGGGACAGGGTTCGAGCAGTACTTC	CASSPGTGFEQYF
TRBV4-3	TRBJ2-7	NA	NA	TGCGCCAGCAGCCAAGAACAGGGCGACTACGAGCAGTACTTC	CASSQEQGDYEQYF
TRBV7-9	TRBJ2-1	TRBD2	once	TGTGCCAGCAGCCGAGCTAGCGGGAGCAACAATGAGCAGTTCTTC	CASSRASGSNNEQFF
TRBV28	TRBJ1-1	NA	NA	TGTGCCAGCAGAGAACTCTTTCCTAACACTGAAGCTTTCTTT	CASRELFPNTEAFF
TRBV7-9	TRBJ1-2	TRBD1	once	TGTGCCAGCAGCTTGAAGCGGGACAGGGGAATCTATGGCTACACCTTC	CASSLKRDRGIYGYTF
TRBV27	TRBJ2-7	NA	NA	TGTGCCAGCAGTGCCCGGGACTTCAAATACGAGCAGTACTTC	CASSARDFKYEQYF
TRBV20-1	TRBJ2-1	NA	once	TGCAGTACCCTCGGGGTCTCTGAGCAGTTCTTC	CSTLGVSEQFF
TRBV6-5	TRBJ2-1	TRBD2	NA	TGTGCCAGCAGGGGGGGCAATAGCGGGAGGCCCTTGTATTTCTTC	CASRGGNSGRPLYFF
TRBV9	TRBJ2-3	NA	NA	TGTGCCAGCAGCGTCACTGACCCCGTTAGCACAGATACGCAGTATTTT	CASSVTDPVSTDTQYF
TRBV5-6	TRBJ2-1	NA	NA	TGTGCCAGCAGCTCAACGGGAAATGAGCAGTTCTTC	CASSSTGNEQFF
TRBV7-3	TRBJ2-7	NA	NA	TGTGCCAGCAGCTTAAGCGGAGGGATCGACGAGCAGTACTTC	CASSLSGGIDEQYF
TRBV7-9	TRBJ2-7	NA	NA	TGTGCCAGCAGCTTGGCGGAGTACGAGCAGTACTTC	CASSLAEYEQYF
TRBV6-6	TRBJ2-2	NA	NA	TGTGCCAGCAGTTACACAGGGTACGCCGGGGAGCTGTTTTTT	CASSYTGYAGELFF
TRBV27	TRBJ2-2	NA	NA	TGTGCCAGCAGTTTATCGGCAGACACCGGGGAGCTGTTTTTT	CASSLSADTGELFF
TRBV6-1	TRBJ2-7	TRBD1	NA	TGTGCCAGCAGTGAAGGACCCGGGACAGGGGTCTACGAGCAGTACTTC	CASSEGPGTGVYEQYF
TRBV27	TRBJ2-3	NA	few	TGTGCCAGCAGTTCACAGGGCACAGATACGCAGTATTTT	CASSSQGTDTQYF
TRBV4-3	TRBJ2-3	NA	once	TGCGCCAGCAGCCCAGGGACCACTAGCACAGATACGCAGTATTTT	CASSPGTTSTDTQYF